The 10 T cell receptor beta chains presented below share a single source sample, sequenced in a study of blood T cell repertoires in COVID-19. Sequenced by immunoSEQ multiplex PCR; TCRdb stores in-frame clones only, minus some. The repertoire has 45,000 to 60,000 clones, roughly four fifths of them found once; the top ten carry more than 7.5%. Source material: peripheral blood. Receptor source: a woman of 80 years or more with acute or convalescent COVID-19.

V is TRBV6-4 and J is TRBJ2-1, with 12 bases matching TRBD2. Losses at the gene ends were 6 bases for V and 0 bases for J; bases not matched to a gene: 6. CDR1 MRHNA and CDR2 SNTAGT come from the germline V gene. The CDR3 is 17 amino acids. CDR3 region: CASSPTSGGTSYNEQFF. CDR3 DNA: TGTGCCAGCAGCCCGACTAGCGGGGGTACCTCCTACAATGAGCAGTTCTTC.

This chain connects TRBV28 to TRBJ1-5; TRBD1 agrees at 7 bases. Per germline, CDR1 MDHEN and CDR2 SYDVKM. CDR3 size: 15 residues. V lost 5 bases to trimming and J lost 4 bases; unmatched junction nucleotides: 8. The CDR3 coding sequence is TGTGCCAGCAGTCCCGGACAGGTTCCTAATCAGCCCCAGCATTTT. This encodes CASSPGQVPNQPQHF.

The chain uses TRBV7-9 and TRBJ2-3; 9 nucleotides match TRBD2. This CDR3 contains 17 residues. The ends lost 1 base at V and 2 bases at J; junction bases unmatched: 7. Per germline, CDR1 SEHNR and CDR2 FQNEAQ (reference sequence). The CDR3 region is CASSLGASGTFTDTQYF. As DNA, the CDR3 is TGTGCCAGCAGCTTAGGAGCTAGCGGGACTTTCACAGATACGCAGTATTTT.

J is TRBJ2-7 and V is TRBV19, with a tentative D call TRBD2 (7 bases). CDR3 size: 11 residues. Trimming stripped 9 bases from V and 6 bases from J, with 12 bases between. Per the germline V gene, CDR1 is LNHDA and CDR2 is SQIVND (reference sequence). CDR3 bases: TGTGCCAGCGACGGGGGGCGCGAGCAGTACTTC. Its translation: CASDGGREQYF.

This clone was counted a few times. V usage is TRBV28 and J usage is TRBJ2-7; the match to TRBD1 covers 7 bases. CDR3 length: 15 residues. In germline, CDR1 is MDHEN, CDR2 SYDVKM. With V trimmed by 6 bases and J by 3 bases, 11 bases remained unmatched. CDR3 bases: TGTGCCAGCAGCCCCCCGGCAGGGGGAAGCTACGAGCAGTACTTC. It translates to CASSPPAGGSYEQYF.

In nucleotides, the CDR3 is TGTGCCAGCAGTTTATCCGGACAGGGTTTTAGGAACACCGGGGAGCTGTTTTTT. This encodes CASSLSGQGFRNTGELFF. This chain joins TRBV27 and TRBJ2-2, with 8 positions matching TRBD1. Germline V gene data show CDR1 as MNHEY and CDR2 as SMNVEV (reference sequence). The V and J ends lost 0 bases and 1 base, in that order; junction bases with no gene match: 7. The CDR3 is made up of 18 amino acids.

The V and J genes are TRBV5-1 and TRBJ1-1; D is unclear. Germline V CDR1 and CDR2: SGHRS, YFSETQ. Deletions cut 0 bases from V and 0 bases from J, with 6 bases between. The CDR3 covers 14 residues. CDR3 in amino acids: CASSLVSVNTEAFF. CDR3 in DNA: TGCGCCAGCAGCTTGGTTTCTGTGAACACTGAAGCTTTCTTT.

This clone has a single count. The rearrangement joins TRBV19 to TRBJ1-5; possibly TRBD1 for D (5 bases). Trimming took 3 bases from V and 4 from J, leaving 10 bases between them. The CDR3 sequence is 14 residues long. Germline values: CDR1 LNHDA, CDR2 SQIVND (reference sequence). This chain's CDR3 is CASSIIGDNQPQHF. The CDR3 DNA reads as TGTGCCAGTAGTATCATAGGGGATAATCAGCCCCAGCATTTT.

The gene calls are TRBV5-1 and TRBJ1-2; TRBD1 is a possible D gene (5 bases). This CDR3 comprises 15 residues. Germline values: CDR1 SGHRS, CDR2 YFSETQ. V dropped 3 bases and J dropped 4 bases, with 16 bases sitting between them. The CDR3 bases are TGCGCCAGCAGCTCCCAAGTAGGGGTAGGCTATGGCTACACCTTC. It specifies CASSSQVGVGYGYTF.

This clone was recorded a few times. This chain connects TRBV6-1 to TRBJ2-2; D possibly corresponds to TRBD2 (6 bases). Germline CDR1 is MNHNS and CDR2 is SASEGT. Trimming left V 3 bases short and J 5 bases short, with 10 bases between. There are 14 residues in the CDR3. The CDR3 DNA reads as TGTGCCAGCAGTGATTGGAGGGCTACCGGGGAGCTGTTTTTT. This encodes CASSDWRATGELFF.